This entry is about one T cell receptor beta chain. The antigen is not known. This entry is derived from a study of glioma-infiltrating T cells after dendritic cell vaccination. Study findings and constraints: No direct clonality-survival link was found; a diverse polyclonal response may matter.

The CDR3 loop spans 11 amino acids. Per germline, CDR1 SGHTA and CDR2 FQGNSA. The V gene lost 3 bases and the J gene lost 15 bases, with 12 bases spanning the gap. Regarding time point: after dendritic cell vaccination, including at tumor progression/relapse. Isocitrate dehydrogenase mutation was absent in all glioblastoma patients. Before vaccination, two weeks after the third vaccination, and at progression, PBMC were collected. Amplification used 60 V beta primers and 13 J beta primers. Sequencing used immunoSEQ multiplex PCR; TCRdb keeps in-frame clones, though not all of them. This table holds 90,000 or so clones, approximately 75% found once.

This clonotype originated in a human donor with glioblastoma. The sequencing here drew on blood, taken after dendritic cell vaccination. This chain links TRBV7-2 with TRBJ2-1, with D uncertain. CDR3 loop: CASSFGVYRFF. The DNA for the CDR3 is TGTGCCAGCAGCTTTGGCGTCTACAGGTTCTTC.